This TCR beta chain was identified in a study of technical replicates of blood from a handful of donors (dated by TCRdb to the late 2010s). The receptor library was made with the immunoSEQ multiplex PCR assay. TCRdb took this table from immuneACCESS and kept in-frame rearrangements with V and J called. Such tables lack part of the clones; where checked against another copy, unresolved V genes explain under half of the gap, and the rest is unexplained. Present in this sample are approximately 94,000 clones, almost 97% of which were seen just once. The top ten clones comprise roughly 0.36% of the sample. A word on this clone: No antigen is known for it. Within one base of it there is no much larger clone, and no base qualities were kept.

From the cysteine through the phenylalanine, the CDR3 covers 15 amino acids. The DNA shown is the 45-base CDR3, in frame from base 1. CDR1 SGHNT and CDR2 YENEEA were looked up in the germline V gene. The germline V end is reduced by 1 base and the J end by 4 bases; junction bases left unmatched: 7. Sample: T cells isolated from PBMCs. Here the chain combines TRBV11-3 and TRBJ2-7, and TRBD2 aligns with 7 junction nucleotides. This TCR was sampled from a human donor in good health. The CDR3 sequence is CASSLGYAGEYEQYF. Read as DNA, the sequence is TGTGCCAGCAGCTTAGGGTATGCGGGAGAGTACGAGCAGTACTTC.